The TCR beta chain described here comes from a study of T cell changes during pregnancy in multiple sclerosis. Method: immunoSEQ multiplex PCR; TCRdb's copy keeps in-frame clones and lacks some. Of roughly 76,000 clones listed, around nine tenths are singletons. This CDR3 region has 15 residues. After removal of 7 bases from V and 5 bases from J, the junction contained 10 bases not matched to a gene. Germline loops: CDR1 MNHNS, CDR2 SASEGT. The clonotype was recovered from a female donor with multiple sclerosis, enrolled in a pregnancy study. The sequenced sample was CD4+ T cells from peripheral blood mononuclear cells, obtained after pregnancy. The chain has TRBV6-1 and TRBJ2-5; 10 bases align to TRBD2. This CDR3 is CASMTKRGGLETQYF. The CDR3, as DNA: TGTGCCAGCATGACTAAGCGGGGGGGCCTGGAGACCCAGTACTTC.